This TCR beta chain was captured by sequencing in a study of shared clonotypes between healthy human individuals. Study at large: Samples came from a couple of female and a few male donors aged 18 to 49.

The authors' processing: Without quality scores, immunoSEQ junctional reads could not be filtered like full-length reads. Produced via immunoSEQ multiplex PCR; TCRdb's table is partial and in-frame only. Clone size and the V and J calls come from that table; the DNA yielded D and trimming. Of millions of clones in the sample, just over 90% were seen once. V was trimmed by 0 bases and J by 5 bases, leaving 13 bases between them. Germline V gene lookup returns CDR1 MGHRA and CDR2 YSYEKL. This CDR3 has 15 residues. Findings of the study overall: Depth of sequencing was expected to influence donor clonotype sharing.

For this clone: Its antigen is unknown.

CD8 cells regarded as naive lacked CD45RO, were positively chosen for CCR7, and omitted terminally differentiated effector memory CD45RA+ cells. The specimen sequenced was naive CD8+ T cells from PBMCs. This receptor was obtained from a young man in good health. Some clones in this sample may be carry-over from other donors' samples. The rearrangement joins TRBV4-1 to TRBJ1-2; no definite D call. CDR3 bases: TGCGCCAGCAGCCAAGATTGGGGATCTGGGTATGGCTACACCTTC. The encoded protein is CASSQDWGSGYGYTF.